This T cell receptor beta chain originates from a study of blood T cell repertoires in COVID-19. About the study: Donors in the United States, Italy and Spain gave samples during acute or convalescent COVID-19. In each case, the material was cDNA or gDNA derived from T cells, B-cell-depleted T cells, or PBMCs.

Original processing notes: Cell counts per sample came from amplifying reference gene primers. Clones were read by immunoSEQ multiplex PCR, and TCRdb kept only the in-frame ones, dropping some. The V and J calls and clone size are taken from that table; D and trimming were inferred from the DNA. This table holds 200,000 to 250,000 clones, roughly 90% found once. CDR3 length: 14 amino acids. The germline V and J ends were trimmed by 4 bases and 6 bases, with 10 bases remaining between them. The V gene's germline CDR1 is SGHDN and CDR2 FVKESK. This sequence originates from a young woman with acute COVID-19. Source material: PBMCs or T cells enriched from blood (not recorded which). The genes are TRBV14 and TRBJ1-6; D perhaps matches TRBD1 (5 bases). As DNA, the CDR3 is TGTGCCAGCAGCCCAGGGTCCGTTAATTCACCCCTCCACTTT. It translates to CASSPGSVNSPLHF.